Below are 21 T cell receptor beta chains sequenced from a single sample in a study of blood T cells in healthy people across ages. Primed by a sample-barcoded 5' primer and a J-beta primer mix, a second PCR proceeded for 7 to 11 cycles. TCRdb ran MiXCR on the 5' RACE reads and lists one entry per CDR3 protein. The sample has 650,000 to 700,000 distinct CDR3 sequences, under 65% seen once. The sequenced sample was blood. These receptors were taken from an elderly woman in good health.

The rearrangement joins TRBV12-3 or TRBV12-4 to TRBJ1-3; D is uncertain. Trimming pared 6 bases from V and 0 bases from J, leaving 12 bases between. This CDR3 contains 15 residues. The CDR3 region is CASSSRLISGNTIYF. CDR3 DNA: TGTGCCAGCAGCTCGAGACTAATCTCTGGAAACACCATATATTTT.

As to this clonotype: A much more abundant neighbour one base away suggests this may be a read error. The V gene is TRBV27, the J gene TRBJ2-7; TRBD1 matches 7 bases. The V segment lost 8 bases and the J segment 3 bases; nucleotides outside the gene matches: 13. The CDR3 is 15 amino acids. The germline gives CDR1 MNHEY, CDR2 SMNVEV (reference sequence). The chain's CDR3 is CASCPSRTGRYEQYF. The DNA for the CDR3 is TGTGCCAGCTGTCCCTCTAGGACAGGACGCTACGAGCAGTACTTC.

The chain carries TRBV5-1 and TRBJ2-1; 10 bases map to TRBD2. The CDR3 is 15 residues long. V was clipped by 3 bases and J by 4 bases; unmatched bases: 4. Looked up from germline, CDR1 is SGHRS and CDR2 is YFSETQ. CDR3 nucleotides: TGCGCCAGCAGCTCCCTAGCGGGGGAGTACAATGAGCAGTTCTTC. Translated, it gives CASSSLAGEYNEQFF. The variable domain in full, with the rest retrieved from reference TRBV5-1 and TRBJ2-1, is KAGVTQTPRYLIKTRGQQVTLSCSPISGHRSVSWYQQTPGQGLQFLFEYFSETQRNKGNFPGRFSGRQFSNSRSEMNVSTLELGDSALYLCASSSLAGEYNEQFFGPGTRLTVL.

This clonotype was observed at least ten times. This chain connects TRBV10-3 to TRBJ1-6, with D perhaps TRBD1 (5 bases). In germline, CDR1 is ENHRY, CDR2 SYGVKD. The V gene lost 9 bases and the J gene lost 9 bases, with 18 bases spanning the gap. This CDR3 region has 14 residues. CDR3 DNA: TGTGCCATGGGCCGTGGGGCAGGGAGTTCACCCCTCCACTTT. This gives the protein CAMGRGAGSSPLHF.

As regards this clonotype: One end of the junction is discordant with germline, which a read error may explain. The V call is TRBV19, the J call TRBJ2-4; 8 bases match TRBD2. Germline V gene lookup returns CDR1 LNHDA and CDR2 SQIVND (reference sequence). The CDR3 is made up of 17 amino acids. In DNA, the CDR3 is TGTGCCAGTAGTACTAGCGGGTTTACACTAGCCAAAACCATTCAGTACTTC. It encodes CASSTSGFTLAKTIQYF. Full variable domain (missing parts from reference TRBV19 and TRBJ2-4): DGGITQSPKYLFRKEGQNVTLSCEQNLNHDAMYWYRQDPGQGLRLIYYSQIVNDFQKGDIAEGYSVSREKKESFPLTVTSAQKNPTAFYLCASSTSGFTLAKTIQYFGAGTRLSVL.

In DNA form, the CDR3 reads TGTGCCAGCAGTTTAGGTGTTAGCGGGAGTAGGGAGACCCAGTACTTC. It yields the protein CASSLGVSGSRETQYF. This chain connects TRBV12-3 or TRBV12-4 to TRBJ2-5, with 9 bases that match TRBD2. With V trimmed by 1 base and J by 5 bases, 8 bases remained unmatched. The length of the CDR3 is 16 residues.

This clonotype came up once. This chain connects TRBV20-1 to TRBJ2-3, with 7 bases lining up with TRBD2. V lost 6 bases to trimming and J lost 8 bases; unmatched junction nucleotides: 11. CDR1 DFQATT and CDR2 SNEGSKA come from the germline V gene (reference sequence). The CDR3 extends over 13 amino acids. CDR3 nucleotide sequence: TGCAGTGCCCTGACTAGCAGACCAGGTACGCAGTATTTT. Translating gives CSALTSRPGTQYF.

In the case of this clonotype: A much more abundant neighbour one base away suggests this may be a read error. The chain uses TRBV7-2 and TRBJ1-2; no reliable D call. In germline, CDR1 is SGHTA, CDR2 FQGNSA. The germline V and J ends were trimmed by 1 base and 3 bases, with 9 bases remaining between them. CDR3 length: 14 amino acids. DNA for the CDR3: TGTGCCAGCAGCTTAGAATCCGGGGACTATGGCTACACCTTC. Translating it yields CASSLESGDYGYTF.

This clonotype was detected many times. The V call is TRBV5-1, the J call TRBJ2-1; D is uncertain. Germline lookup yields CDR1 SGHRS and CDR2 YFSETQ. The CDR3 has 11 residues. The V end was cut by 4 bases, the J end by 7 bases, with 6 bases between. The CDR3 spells CASSVKNEQFF. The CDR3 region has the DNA TGCGCCAGCAGCGTTAAAAATGAGCAGTTCTTC.

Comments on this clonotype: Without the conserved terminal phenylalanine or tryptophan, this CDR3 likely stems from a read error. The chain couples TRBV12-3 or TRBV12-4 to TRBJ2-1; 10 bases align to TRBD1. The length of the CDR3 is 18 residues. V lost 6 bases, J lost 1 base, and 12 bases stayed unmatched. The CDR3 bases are TGTGCCAGCAGCTCAGGGGACAGGGGAGCAGTATCCTACAATGAGCAGTTCTCC. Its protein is CASSSGDRGAVSYNEQFS.

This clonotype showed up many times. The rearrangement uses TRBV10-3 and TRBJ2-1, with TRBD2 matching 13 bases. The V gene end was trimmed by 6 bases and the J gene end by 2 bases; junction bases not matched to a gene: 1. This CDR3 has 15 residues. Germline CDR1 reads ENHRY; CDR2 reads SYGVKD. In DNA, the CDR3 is TGTGCCATCAGCGGGACTAGCGGGACCTACAATGAGCAGTTCTTC. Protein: CAISGTSGTYNEQFF.

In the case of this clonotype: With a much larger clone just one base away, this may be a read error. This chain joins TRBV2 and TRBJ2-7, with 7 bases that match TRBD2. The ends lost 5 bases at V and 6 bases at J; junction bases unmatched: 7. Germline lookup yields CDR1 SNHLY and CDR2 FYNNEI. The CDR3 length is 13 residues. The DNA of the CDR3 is TGTGCCAGCAGTCTACGGGGACTAAGCGAGCAGTACTTC. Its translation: CASSLRGLSEQYF.

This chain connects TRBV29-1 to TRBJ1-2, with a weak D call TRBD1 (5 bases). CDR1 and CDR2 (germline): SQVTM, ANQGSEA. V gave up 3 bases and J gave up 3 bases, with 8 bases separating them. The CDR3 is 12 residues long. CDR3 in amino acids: CSVDGGDYGYTF. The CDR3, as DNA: TGCAGCGTTGATGGAGGGGACTATGGCTACACCTTC.

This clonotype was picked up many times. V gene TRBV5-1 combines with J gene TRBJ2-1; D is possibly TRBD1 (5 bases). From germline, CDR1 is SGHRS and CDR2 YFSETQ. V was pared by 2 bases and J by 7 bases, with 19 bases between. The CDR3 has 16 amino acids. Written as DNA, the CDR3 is TGCGCCAGCAGCTTTTATTCCCGGCCAGGGCAGAATGAGCAGTTCTTC. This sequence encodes CASSFYSRPGQNEQFF.

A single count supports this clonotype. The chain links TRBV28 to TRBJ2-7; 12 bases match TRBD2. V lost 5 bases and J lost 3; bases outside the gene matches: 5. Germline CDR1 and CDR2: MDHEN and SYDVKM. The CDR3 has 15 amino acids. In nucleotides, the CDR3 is TGTGCCAGCAGTCCCCTGACTAGCGGGGGCTACGAGCAGTACTTC. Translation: CASSPLTSGGYEQYF.

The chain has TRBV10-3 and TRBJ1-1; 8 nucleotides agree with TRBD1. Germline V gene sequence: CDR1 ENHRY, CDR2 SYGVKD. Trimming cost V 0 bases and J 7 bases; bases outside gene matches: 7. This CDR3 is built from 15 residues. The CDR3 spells CAISESRTGTDEAFF. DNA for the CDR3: TGTGCCATCAGTGAGTCAAGGACAGGGACAGATGAAGCTTTCTTT.

CDR3 amino acids: CASSLADSNYGYTF. CDR3 nucleotide sequence: TGTGCCAGCAGCCTCGCGGACAGTAACTATGGCTACACCTTC. The chain carries TRBV12-3 or TRBV12-4 and TRBJ1-2; maybe TRBD1 (6 bases). V lost 6 bases and J lost 1, with 12 bases in between. The CDR3 consists of 14 residues.

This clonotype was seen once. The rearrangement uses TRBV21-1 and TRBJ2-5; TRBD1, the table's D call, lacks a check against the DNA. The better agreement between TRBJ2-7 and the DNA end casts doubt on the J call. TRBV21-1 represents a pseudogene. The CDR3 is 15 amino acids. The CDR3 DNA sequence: TGTGCCAGCAGCACCCGGACGTACGACCTTCTCGAGCAGTACTTC. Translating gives CASSTRTYDLLEQYF.

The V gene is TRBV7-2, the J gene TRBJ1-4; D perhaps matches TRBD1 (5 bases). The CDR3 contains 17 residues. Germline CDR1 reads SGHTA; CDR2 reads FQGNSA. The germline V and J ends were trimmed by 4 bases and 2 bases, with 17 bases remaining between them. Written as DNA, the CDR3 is TGTGCCAGCAGCTCCGTCCCGGGACCGGGTACTAATGAAAAACTGTTTTTT. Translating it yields CASSSVPGPGTNEKLFF.

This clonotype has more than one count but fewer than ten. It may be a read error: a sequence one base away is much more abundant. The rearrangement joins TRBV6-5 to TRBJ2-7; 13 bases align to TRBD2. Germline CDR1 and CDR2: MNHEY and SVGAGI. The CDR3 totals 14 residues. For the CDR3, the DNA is TGTGCCAGCAGTGACTCTCGACTAGCGGGAGGCGAGTACTTC. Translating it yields CASSDSRLAGGEYF.

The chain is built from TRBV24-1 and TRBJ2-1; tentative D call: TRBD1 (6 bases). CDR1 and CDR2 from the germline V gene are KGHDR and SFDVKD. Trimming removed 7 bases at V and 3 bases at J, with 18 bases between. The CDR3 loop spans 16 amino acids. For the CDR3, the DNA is TGTGCCACCAGCGGACAGTCCGGAGGTATCTACAATGAGCAGTTCTTC. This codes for CATSGQSGGIYNEQFF.